Shown below are 7 T cell receptor beta chains from a single sample sequenced in a study of blood T cell repertoires in COVID-19. Profiled with immunoSEQ multiplex PCR; TCRdb holds only in-frame clones, not every one. This table has approximately 290,000 clones, around 90% appearing once. The sample consisted of PBMCs or T cells enriched from blood (not recorded which). These receptor sequences come from a woman in her 30s who had recovered from COVID-19.

The CDR3 DNA sequence: TGTGCCAGCGGGGCTAGCGCAGAGACCCAGTACTTC. This gives the protein CASGASAETQYF. This chain joins TRBV27 and TRBJ2-5; D may be TRBD2 (6 bases). V lost 8 bases, J lost 4 bases, and 11 bases lay in between. CDR1 MNHEY and CDR2 SMNVEV come from the germline V gene (reference sequence). CDR3 length: 12 amino acids.

J is TRBJ1-4 and V is TRBV28, with 12 bases fitting TRBD1. V was clipped by 7 bases and J by 8 bases; unmatched bases: 5. In germline, CDR1 is MDHEN, CDR2 SYDVKM. The CDR3 is made up of 14 amino acids. CDR3 region: CASTGTGGLEKLFF. DNA of the CDR3: TGTGCCAGCACCGGGACAGGGGGCCTCGAAAAACTGTTTTTT.

The V and J genes are TRBV29-1 and TRBJ1-5, with TRBD1 as a possible D gene (5 bases). Germline loops: CDR1 SQVTM, CDR2 ANQGSEA. CDR3 length: 12 residues. CDR3 residues: CSAGGGNQPQHF. The CDR3 nucleotides are TGCAGTGCGGGGGGGGGAAATCAGCCCCAGCATTTT. Filled out from reference TRBV29-1 and TRBJ1-5, the complete variable domain reads SAVISQKPSRDICQRGTSLTIQCQVDSQVTMMFWYRQQPGQSLTLIATANQGSEATYESGFVIDKFPISRPNLTFSTLTVSNMSPEDSSIYLCSAGGGNQPQHFGDGTRLSIL.

CDR3 DNA sequence: TGTGCCAGCAGCGTAGAGGGCAGGGAGGCGAACACCGGGGAGCTGTTTTTT. It is translated as CASSVEGREANTGELFF. J is TRBJ2-2 and V is TRBV9; weak D call: TRBD2 (6 bases). The CDR3 extends over 17 amino acids. The germline CDR1 and CDR2 sequences are SGDLS and YYNGEE. V was shortened by 0 bases and J by 0 bases, with 12 bases between the two germline ends.

J is TRBJ2-1 and V is TRBV18; D ambiguous. The CDR3 sequence is 15 residues long. Germline-derived CDR1 and CDR2 are KGHSH and LQKENI. V lost 1 base, J lost 0 bases, and 7 bases lay in between. The CDR3 region is CASSPQRVSYNEQFF. The CDR3 DNA is TGTGCCAGCTCACCACAACGGGTCTCCTACAATGAGCAGTTCTTC.

This clone was observed a single time. This sequence joins TRBV4-3 and TRBJ2-7, with 12 bases aligning to TRBD2. The germline V gene has CDR1 LGHNA and CDR2 YSLEER. This CDR3 is built from 15 residues. With V trimmed by 3 bases and J by 5 bases, 5 bases remained unmatched. Here the CDR3 reads CASSHRLAGEDEQYF. CDR3 bases: TGCGCCAGCAGCCATCGACTAGCGGGAGAGGACGAGCAGTACTTC.

This clone was seen only a few times. J is TRBJ2-7 and V is TRBV11-2, with D hard to call. Germline assignment: CDR1 SGHAT and CDR2 FQNNGV. The CDR3 runs 11 residues. Deletions cut 4 bases from V and 2 bases from J, with 3 bases between. The CDR3 bases are TGTGCCAGCAGCTCCACCTACGAGCAGTACTTC. This gives the protein CASSSTYEQYF.